The clone carrying this T cell receptor (beta chain) was found many times. The antigen is unknown. The source of the sample is a study of T cell repertoires in cytomegalovirus infection. Study in general: CMV infection plus the matching HLA type was flagged by public TCR beta signatures.

Whole-study findings and limits: There were carriers of CMV plus the relevant HLA, and cumulative public TCR beta family frequency identified them.

TCRdb redid the calling of the reads with MiXCR, one entry per CDR3 protein. The sample holds about 920,000 distinct CDR3 sequences, roughly 30% seen once. V dropped 5 bases and J dropped 1 base, with 11 bases sitting between them. This CDR3 is built from 14 residues. The V call is TRBV12-3 or TRBV12-4, the J call TRBJ2-5; D gene ambiguous. This specimen consisted of cultured CD8+ T cells from PBMCs, obtained from culture after CMV antigen stimulation. The clonotype comes from a human donor in good health (CMV status not recorded). Some clones in this sample may be carry-over from other donors' samples. The CDR3 region has the DNA TGTGCCAGCAGTAGGTACAGAGCCCAAGAGACCCAGTACTTC. Amino acids: CASSRYRAQETQYF.